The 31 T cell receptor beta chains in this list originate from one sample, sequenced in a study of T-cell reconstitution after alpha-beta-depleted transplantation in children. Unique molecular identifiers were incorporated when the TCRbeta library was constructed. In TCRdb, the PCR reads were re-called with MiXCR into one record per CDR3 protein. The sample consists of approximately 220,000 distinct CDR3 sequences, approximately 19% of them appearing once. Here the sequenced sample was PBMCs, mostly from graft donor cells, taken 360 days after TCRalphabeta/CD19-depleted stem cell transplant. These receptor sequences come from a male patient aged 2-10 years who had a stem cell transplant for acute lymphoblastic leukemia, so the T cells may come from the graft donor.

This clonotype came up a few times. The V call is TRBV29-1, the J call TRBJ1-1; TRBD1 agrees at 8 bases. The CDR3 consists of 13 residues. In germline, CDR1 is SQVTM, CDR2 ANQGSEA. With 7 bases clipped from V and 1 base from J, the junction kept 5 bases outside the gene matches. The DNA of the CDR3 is TGCAGCGCCTGCGGACAGGGGAACACTGAAGCTTTCTTT. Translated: CSACGQGNTEAFF.

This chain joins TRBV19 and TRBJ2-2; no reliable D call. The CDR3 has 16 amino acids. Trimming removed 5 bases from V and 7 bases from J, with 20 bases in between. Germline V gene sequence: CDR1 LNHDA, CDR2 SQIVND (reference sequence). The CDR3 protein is CASSPGDIVDVGELFF. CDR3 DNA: TGTGCCAGTAGTCCGGGCGATATTGTAGACGTCGGGGAGCTGTTTTTT. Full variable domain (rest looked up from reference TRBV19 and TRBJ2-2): DGGITQSPKYLFRKEGQNVTLSCEQNLNHDAMYWYRQDPGQGLRLIYYSQIVNDFQKGDIAEGYSVSREKKESFPLTVTSAQKNPTAFYLCASSPGDIVDVGELFFGEGSRLTVL.

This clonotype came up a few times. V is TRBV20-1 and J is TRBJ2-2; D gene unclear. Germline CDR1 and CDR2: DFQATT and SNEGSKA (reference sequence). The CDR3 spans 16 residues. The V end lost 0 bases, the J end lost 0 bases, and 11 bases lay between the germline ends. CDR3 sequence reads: CSARERGSTNTGELFF. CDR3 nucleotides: TGCAGTGCTAGAGAAAGAGGCTCAACGAACACCGGGGAGCTGTTTTTT.

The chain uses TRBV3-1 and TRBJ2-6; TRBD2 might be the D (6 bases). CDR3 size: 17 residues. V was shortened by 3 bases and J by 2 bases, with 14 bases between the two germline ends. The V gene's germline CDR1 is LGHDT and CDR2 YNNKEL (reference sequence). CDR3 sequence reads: CASSQNLGGTGANVLTF. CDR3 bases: TGTGCCAGCAGCCAGAACCTCGGGGGAACTGGGGCCAACGTCCTGACTTTC.

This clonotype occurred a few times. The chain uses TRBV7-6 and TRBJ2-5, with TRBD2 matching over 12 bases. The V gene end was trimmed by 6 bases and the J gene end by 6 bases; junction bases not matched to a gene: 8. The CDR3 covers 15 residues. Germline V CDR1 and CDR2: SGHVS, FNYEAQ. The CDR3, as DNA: TGTGCCAGCAGGGAGACTAGCGGGGGTACGAAGACCCAGTACTTC. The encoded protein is CASRETSGGTKTQYF.

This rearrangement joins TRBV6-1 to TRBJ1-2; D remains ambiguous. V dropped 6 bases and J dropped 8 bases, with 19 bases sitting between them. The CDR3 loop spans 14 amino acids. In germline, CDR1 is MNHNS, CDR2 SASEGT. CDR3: CASSHNLETYGYTF. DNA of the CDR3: TGTGCCAGCAGCCATAACCTAGAAACCTACGGCTACACCTTC.

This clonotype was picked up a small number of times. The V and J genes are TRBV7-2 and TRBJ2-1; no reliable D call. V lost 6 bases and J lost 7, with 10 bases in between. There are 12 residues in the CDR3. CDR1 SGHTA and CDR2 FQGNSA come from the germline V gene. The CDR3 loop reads CASSNLWNEQFF. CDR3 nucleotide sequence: TGTGCCAGCAGTAACCTATGGAATGAGCAGTTCTTC. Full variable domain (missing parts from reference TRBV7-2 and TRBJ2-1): GAGVSQSPSNKVTEKGKDVELRCDPISGHTALYWYRQSLGQGLEFLIYFQGNSAPDKSGLPSDRFSAERTGGSVSTLTIQRTQQEDSAVYLCASSNLWNEQFFGPGTRLTVL.

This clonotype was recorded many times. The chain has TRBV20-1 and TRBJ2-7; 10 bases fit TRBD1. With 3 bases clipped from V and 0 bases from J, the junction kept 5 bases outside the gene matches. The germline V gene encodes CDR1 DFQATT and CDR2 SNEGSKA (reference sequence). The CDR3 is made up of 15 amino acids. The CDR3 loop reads CSASGDRGRSYEQYF. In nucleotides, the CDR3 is TGCAGTGCTAGTGGGGACAGGGGACGCTCCTACGAGCAGTACTTC.

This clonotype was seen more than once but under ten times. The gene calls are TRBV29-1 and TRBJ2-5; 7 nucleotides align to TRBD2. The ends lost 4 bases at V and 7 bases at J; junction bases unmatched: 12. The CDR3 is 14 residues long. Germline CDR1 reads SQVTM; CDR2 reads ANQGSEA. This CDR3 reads CSVVVLGEGSTQYF. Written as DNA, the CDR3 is TGCAGCGTTGTAGTCTTAGGGGAGGGGTCGACCCAGTACTTC.

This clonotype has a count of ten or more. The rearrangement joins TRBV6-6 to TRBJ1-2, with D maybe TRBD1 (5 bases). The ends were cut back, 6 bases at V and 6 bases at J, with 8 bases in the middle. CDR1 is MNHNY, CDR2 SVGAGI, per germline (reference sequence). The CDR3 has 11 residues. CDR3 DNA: TGTGCCAGCAGGCAGGGAAATGGCTACACCTTC. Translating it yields CASRQGNGYTF.

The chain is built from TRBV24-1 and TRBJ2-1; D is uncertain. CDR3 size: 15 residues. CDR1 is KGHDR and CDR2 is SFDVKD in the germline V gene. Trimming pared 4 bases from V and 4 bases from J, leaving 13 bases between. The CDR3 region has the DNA TGTGCCACCAGTGACCCAGGACGTACGTACAATGAGCAGTTCTTC. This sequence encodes CATSDPGRTYNEQFF.

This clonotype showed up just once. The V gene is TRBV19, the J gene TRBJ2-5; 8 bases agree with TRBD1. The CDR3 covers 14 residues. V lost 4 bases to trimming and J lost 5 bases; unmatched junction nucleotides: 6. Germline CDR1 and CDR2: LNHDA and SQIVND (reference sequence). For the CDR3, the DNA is TGTGCCAGTAGTAAGCCGGGACAGGAGGAGACCCAGTACTTC. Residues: CASSKPGQEETQYF.

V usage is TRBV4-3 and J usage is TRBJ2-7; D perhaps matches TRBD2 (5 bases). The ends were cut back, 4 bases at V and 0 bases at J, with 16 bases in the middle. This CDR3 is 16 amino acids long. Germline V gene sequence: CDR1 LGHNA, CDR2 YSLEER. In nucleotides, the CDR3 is TGCGCCAGCAGCCTCGGTCTGACGGGGAGCTCCTACGAGCAGTACTTC. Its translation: CASSLGLTGSSYEQYF.

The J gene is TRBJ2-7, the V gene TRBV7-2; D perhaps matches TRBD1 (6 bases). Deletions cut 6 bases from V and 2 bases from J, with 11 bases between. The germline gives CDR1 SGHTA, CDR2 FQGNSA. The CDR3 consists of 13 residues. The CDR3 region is CASRTSGAYEQYF. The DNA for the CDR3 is TGTGCCAGCAGGACGTCAGGGGCCTACGAGCAGTACTTC. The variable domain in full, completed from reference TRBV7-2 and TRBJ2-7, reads GAGVSQSPSNKVTEKGKDVELRCDPISGHTALYWYRQSLGQGLEFLIYFQGNSAPDKSGLPSDRFSAERTGGSVSTLTIQRTQQEDSAVYLCASRTSGAYEQYFGPGTRLTVT.

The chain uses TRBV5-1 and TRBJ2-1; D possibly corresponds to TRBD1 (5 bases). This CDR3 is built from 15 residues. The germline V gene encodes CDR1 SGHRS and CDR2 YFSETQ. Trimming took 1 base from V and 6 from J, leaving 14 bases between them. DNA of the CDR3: TGCGCCAGCAGCTTGTCCGCCAGGGTAATCAATGAGCAGTTCTTC. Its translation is CASSLSARVINEQFF.

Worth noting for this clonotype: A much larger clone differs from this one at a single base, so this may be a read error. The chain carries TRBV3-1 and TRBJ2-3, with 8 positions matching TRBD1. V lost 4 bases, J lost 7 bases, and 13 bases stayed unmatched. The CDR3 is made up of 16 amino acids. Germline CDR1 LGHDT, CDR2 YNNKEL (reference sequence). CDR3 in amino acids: CASSRRAGGGTYTQYF. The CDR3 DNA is TGTGCCAGCAGCCGCCGGGCAGGGGGCGGAACATATACGCAGTATTTT.

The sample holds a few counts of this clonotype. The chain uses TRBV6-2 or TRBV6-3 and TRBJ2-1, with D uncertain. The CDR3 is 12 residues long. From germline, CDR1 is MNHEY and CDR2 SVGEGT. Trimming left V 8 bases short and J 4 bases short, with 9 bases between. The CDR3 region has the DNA TGTGCCAGCTTCTCCAGATACAATGAGCAGTTCTTC. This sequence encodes CASFSRYNEQFF.

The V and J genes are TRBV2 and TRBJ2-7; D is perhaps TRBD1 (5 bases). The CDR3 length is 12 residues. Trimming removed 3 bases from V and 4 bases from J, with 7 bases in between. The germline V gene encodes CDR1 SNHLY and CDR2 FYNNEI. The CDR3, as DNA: TGTGCCAGCAGTGACAGGGATTACGAGCAGTACTTC. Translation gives CASSDRDYEQYF.

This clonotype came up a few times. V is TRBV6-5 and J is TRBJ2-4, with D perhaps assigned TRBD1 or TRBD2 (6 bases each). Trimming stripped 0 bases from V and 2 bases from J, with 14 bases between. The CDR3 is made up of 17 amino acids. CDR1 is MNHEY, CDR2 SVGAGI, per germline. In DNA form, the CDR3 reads TGTGCCAGCAGTTACTCGGGGGGCGCGATAACCAAAAACATTCAGTACTTC. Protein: CASSYSGGAITKNIQYF.

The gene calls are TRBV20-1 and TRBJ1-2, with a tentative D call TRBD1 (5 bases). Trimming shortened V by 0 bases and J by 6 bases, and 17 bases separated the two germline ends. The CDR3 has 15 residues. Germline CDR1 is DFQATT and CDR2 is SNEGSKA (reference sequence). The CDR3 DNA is TGCAGTGCTAGAGATCGACAGAGAGGGCTCGATGGCTACACCTTC. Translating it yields CSARDRQRGLDGYTF.

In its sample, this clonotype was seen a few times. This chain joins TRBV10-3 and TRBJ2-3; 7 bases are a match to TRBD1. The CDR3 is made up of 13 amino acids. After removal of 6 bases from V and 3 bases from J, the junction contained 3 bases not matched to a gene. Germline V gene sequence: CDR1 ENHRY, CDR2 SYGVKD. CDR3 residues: CAIRDRRTDTQYF. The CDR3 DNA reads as TGTGCCATCAGGGACAGGCGGACAGATACGCAGTATTTT.

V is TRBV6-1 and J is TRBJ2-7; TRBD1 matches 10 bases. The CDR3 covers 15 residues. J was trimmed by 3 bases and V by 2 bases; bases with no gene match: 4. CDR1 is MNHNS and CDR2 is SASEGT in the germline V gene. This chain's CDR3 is CASSESGTGVYEQYF. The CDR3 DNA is TGTGCCAGCAGTGAAAGCGGGACAGGGGTCTACGAGCAGTACTTC.

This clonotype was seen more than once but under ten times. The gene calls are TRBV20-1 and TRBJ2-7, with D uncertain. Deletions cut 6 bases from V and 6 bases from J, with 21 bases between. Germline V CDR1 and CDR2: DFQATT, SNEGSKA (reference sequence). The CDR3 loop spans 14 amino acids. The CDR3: CSAFRAAGGGEQYF. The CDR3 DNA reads TGCAGTGCCTTTAGGGCTGCTGGCGGTGGCGAGCAGTACTTC.

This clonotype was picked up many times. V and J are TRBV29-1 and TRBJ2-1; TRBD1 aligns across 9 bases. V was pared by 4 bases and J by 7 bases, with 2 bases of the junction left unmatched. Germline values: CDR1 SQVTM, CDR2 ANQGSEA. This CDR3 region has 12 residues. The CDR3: CSVAQGANEQFF. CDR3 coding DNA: TGCAGCGTTGCACAGGGGGCGAATGAGCAGTTCTTC.

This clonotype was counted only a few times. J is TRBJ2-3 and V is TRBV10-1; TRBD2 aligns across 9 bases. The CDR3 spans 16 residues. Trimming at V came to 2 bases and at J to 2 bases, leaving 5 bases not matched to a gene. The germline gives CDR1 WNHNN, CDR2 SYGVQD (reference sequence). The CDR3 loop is CASSEGTSWDTDTQYF. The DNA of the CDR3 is TGCGCCAGCAGTGAGGGGACTAGCTGGGACACAGATACGCAGTATTTT.

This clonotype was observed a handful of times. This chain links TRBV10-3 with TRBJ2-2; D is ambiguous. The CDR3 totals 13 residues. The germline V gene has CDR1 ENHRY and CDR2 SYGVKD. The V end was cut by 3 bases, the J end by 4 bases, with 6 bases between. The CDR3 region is CAISEYGTGELFF. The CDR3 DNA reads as TGTGCCATCAGTGAATACGGCACCGGGGAGCTGTTTTTT.

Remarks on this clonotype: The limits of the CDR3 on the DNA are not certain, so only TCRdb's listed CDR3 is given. The CDR3 is CASSQERWGAGTF. The chain has TRBV4-3 and TRBJ1-2; the table's D call, TRBD1, has no DNA check behind it. Germline V lookup: CDR1 LGHNA, CDR2 YSLEER. The CDR3 spans 13 amino acids, including both terminal residues.

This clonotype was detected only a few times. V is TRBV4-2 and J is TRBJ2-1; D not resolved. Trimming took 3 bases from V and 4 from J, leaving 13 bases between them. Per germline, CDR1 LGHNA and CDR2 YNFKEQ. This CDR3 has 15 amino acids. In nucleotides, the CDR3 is TGTGCCAGCAGCCATACCACAGAACCTTACAATGAGCAGTTCTTC. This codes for CASSHTTEPYNEQFF.

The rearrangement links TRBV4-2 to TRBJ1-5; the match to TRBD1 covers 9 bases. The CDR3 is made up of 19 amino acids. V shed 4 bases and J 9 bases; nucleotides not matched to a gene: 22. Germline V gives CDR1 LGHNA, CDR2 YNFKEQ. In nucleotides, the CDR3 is TGTGCCAGCAGCCTAGTCTGGGACAATACCGGGACAGGGCAGGTGCCCCAGCATTTT. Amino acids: CASSLVWDNTGTGQVPQHF.

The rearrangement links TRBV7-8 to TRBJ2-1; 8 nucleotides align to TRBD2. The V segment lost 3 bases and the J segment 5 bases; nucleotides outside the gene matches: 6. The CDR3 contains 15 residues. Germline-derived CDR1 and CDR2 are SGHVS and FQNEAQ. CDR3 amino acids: CASSFFRGGDNEQFF. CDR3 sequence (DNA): TGTGCCAGCAGCTTTTTCCGGGGGGGCGACAATGAGCAGTTCTTC.

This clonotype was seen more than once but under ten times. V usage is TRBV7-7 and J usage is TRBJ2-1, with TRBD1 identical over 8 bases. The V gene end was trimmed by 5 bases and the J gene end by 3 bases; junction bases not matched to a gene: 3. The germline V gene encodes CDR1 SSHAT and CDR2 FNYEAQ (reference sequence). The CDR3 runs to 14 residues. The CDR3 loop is CASSQGQDYNEQFF. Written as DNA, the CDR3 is TGTGCCAGCAGCCAGGGACAGGACTACAATGAGCAGTTCTTC. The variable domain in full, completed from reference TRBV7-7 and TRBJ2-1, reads GAGVSQSPRYKVTKRGQDVTLRCDPISSHATLYWYQQALGQGPEFLTYFNYEAQPDKSGLPSDRFSAERPEGSISTLTIQRTEQRDSAMYRCASSQGQDYNEQFFGPGTRLTVL.